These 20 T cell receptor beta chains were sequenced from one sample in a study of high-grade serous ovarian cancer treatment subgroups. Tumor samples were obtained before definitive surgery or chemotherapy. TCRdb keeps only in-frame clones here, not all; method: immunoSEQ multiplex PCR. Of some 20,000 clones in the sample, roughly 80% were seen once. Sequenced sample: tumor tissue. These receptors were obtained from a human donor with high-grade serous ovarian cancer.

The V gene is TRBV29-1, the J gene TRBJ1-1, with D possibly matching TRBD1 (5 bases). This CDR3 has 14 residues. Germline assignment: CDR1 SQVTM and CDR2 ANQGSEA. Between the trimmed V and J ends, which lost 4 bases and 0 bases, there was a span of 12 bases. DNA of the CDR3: TGCAGCGTTGGGGGACGCCTCATGAACACTGAAGCTTTCTTT. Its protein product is CSVGGRLMNTEAFF.

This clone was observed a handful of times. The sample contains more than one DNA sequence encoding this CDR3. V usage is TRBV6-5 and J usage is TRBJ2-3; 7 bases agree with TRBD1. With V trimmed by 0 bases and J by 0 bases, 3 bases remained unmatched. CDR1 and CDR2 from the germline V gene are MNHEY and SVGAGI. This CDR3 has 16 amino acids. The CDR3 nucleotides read TGTGCCAGCAGTTACTCGCGGACAGGAAGCACAGATACGCAGTATTTT. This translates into CASSYSRTGSTDTQYF.

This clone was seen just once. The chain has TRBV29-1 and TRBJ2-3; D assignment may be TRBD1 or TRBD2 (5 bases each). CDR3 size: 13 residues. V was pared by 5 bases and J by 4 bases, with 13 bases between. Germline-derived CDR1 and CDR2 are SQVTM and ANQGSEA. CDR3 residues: CSVLPGTADTQYF. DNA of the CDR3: TGCAGCGTTCTTCCGGGGACGGCAGATACGCAGTATTTT.

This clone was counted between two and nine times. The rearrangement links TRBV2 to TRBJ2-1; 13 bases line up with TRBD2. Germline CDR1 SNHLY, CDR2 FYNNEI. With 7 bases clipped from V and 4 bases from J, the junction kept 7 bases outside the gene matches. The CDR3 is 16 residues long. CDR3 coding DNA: TGTGCCAGCACGGGACTAGCGGGAAACCGGTACAATGAGCAGTTCTTC. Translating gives CASTGLAGNRYNEQFF.

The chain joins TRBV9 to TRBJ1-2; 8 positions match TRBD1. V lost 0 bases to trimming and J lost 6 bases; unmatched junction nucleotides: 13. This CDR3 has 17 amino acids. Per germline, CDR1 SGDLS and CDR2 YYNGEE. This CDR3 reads CASSVEPGGDGWNGYTF. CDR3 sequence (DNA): TGTGCCAGCAGCGTAGAGCCAGGGGGCGATGGATGGAATGGCTACACCTTC.

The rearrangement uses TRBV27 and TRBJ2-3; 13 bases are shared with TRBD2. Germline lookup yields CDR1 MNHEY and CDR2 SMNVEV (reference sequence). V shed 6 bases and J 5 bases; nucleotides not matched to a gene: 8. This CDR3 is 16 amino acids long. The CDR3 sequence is CASSRTSGSNLDTQYF. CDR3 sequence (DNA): TGTGCCAGCAGCCGGACTAGCGGGAGTAATCTAGATACGCAGTATTTT.

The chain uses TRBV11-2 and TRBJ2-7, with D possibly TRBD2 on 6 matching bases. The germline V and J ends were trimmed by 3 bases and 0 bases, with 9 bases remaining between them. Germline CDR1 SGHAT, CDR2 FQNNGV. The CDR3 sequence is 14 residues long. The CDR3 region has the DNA TGTGCCAGCAGCTTGGCGGGAAGCTCCTACGAGCAGTACTTC. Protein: CASSLAGSSYEQYF.

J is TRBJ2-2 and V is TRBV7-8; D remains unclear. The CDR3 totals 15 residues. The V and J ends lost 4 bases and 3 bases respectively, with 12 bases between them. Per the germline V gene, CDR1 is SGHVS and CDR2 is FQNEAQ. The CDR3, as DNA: TGTGCCAGCAGCTATGGGCCGACTGACACCGGGGAGCTGTTTTTT. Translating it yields CASSYGPTDTGELFF. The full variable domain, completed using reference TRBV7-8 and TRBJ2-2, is GAGVSQSPRYKVAKRGQDVALRCDPISGHVSLFWYQQALGQGPEFLTYFQNEAQLDKSGLPSDRFFAERPEGSVSTLKIQRTQQEDSAVYLCASSYGPTDTGELFFGEGSRLTVL.

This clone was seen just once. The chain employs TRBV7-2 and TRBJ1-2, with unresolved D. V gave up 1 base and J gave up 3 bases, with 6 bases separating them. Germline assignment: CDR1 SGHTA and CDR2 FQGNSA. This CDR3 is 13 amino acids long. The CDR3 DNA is TGTGCCAGCAGCTTAGGGTGGGACTATGGCTACACCTTC. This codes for CASSLGWDYGYTF.

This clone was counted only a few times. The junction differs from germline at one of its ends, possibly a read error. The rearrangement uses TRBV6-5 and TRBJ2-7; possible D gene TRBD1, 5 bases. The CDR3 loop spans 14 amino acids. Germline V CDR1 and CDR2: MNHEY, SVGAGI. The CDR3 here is CASSHSRELNEQYF. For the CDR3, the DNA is TGTGCCAGCAGTCACTCCAGGGAATTGAACGAGCAGTACTTC.

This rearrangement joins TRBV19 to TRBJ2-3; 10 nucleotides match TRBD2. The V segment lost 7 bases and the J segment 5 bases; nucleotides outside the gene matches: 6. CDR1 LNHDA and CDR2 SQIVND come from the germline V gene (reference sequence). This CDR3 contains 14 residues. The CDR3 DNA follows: TGTGCCAGTACAGCGGGAGGGCCTGGAGATACGCAGTATTTT. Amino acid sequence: CASTAGGPGDTQYF.

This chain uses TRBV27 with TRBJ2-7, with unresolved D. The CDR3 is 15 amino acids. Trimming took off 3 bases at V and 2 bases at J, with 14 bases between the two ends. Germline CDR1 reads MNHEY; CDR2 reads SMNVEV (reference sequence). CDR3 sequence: CASSFYPGLPYEQYF. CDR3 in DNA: TGTGCCAGCAGTTTTTATCCGGGCCTCCCCTACGAGCAGTACTTC.

Written as DNA, the CDR3 is TGCAGCGCCCGGACTAGCGGGAGTACGGCGGACACCGGGGAGCTGTTTTTT. It translates to CSARTSGSTADTGELFF. The chain joins TRBV29-1 to TRBJ2-2, with 13 bases that match TRBD2. The germline gives CDR1 SQVTM, CDR2 ANQGSEA. With 7 bases clipped from V and 3 bases from J, the junction kept 11 bases outside the gene matches. The CDR3 extends over 17 amino acids.

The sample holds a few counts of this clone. The CDR3 reads CASSQVAGDYNEQFF. As DNA, the CDR3 is TGCGCCAGCAGCCAAGTGGCGGGTGACTACAATGAGCAGTTCTTC. This sequence joins TRBV4-1 and TRBJ2-1; D perhaps matches TRBD2 (5 bases). The germline CDR1 and CDR2 sequences are MGHRA and YSYEKL. There are 15 residues in the CDR3. Trimming stripped 1 base from V and 3 bases from J, with 10 bases between.

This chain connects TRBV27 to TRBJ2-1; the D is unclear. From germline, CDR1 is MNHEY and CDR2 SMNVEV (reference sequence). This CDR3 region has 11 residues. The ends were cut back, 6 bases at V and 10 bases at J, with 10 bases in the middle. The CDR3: CASRKNDEQFF. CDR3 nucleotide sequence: TGTGCCAGCAGAAAGAACGACGAGCAGTTCTTC.

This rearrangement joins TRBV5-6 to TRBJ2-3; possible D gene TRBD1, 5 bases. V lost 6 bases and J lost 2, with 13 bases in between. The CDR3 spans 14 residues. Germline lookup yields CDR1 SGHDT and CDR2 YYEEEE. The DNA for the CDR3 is TGTGCCAGCAACCCGGCAGGGCACACAGATACGCAGTATTTT. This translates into CASNPAGHTDTQYF.

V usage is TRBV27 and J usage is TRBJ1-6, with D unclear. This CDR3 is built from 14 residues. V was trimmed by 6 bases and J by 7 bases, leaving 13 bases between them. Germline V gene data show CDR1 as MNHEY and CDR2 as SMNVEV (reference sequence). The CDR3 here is CASRPRPENSPLHF. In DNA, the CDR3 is TGTGCCAGCAGGCCGCGCCCTGAGAATTCACCCCTCCACTTT.

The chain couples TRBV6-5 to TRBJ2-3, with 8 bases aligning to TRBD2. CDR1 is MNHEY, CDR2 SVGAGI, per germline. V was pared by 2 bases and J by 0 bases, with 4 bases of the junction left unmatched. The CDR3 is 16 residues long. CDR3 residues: CASSYSREGSTDTQYF. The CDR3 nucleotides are TGTGCCAGCAGTTACAGCCGGGAGGGGAGCACAGATACGCAGTATTTT.

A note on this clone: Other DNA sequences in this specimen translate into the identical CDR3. CDR3 sequence (DNA): TGTGCCAGCTCACCGCCGGGGGGCTTGGAGACCCAGTACTTC. This codes for CASSPPGGLETQYF. The chain recombines TRBV18 with TRBJ2-5; a weak D match, TRBD2 (7 bases). The CDR3 spans 14 residues. Between the trimmed V and J ends, which lost 3 bases and 5 bases, there was a span of 13 bases. Germline CDR1 and CDR2: KGHSH and LQKENI.

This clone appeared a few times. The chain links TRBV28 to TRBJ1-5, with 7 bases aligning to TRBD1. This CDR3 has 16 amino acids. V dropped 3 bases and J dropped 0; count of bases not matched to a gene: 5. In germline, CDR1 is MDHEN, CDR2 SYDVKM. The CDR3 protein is CASSLRDSNSNQPQHF. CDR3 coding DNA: TGTGCCAGCAGTTTGAGGGACAGCAATAGCAATCAGCCCCAGCATTTT.